This TCR beta chain comes out of a study of cytomegalovirus exposure and HLA in healthy donors. CDR1 is SGHRS, CDR2 YFSETQ, per germline. CDR3 length equals 14 residues. V gave up 1 base and J gave up 1 base; unmatched junction bases: 0. Assay used: immunoSEQ multiplex PCR; TCRdb lists only in-frame clones, some missing. The table shows about 120,000 clones, with approximately 91% occurring only once. The chain uses TRBV5-1 and TRBJ2-7, with TRBD2 matching over 9 bases. The material sequenced was PBMCs. This TCR came from a woman younger than 30 in good health and CMV-seronegative. The CDR3 DNA reads as TGCGCCAGCAGCTTGACTAGCGGGTCCTACGAGCAGTACTTC. Translated: CASSLTSGSYEQYF.